This TCR beta chain is from a study of T cell responses to AZD1222 COVID-19 vaccine. Sequencing was performed with immunoSEQ multiplex PCR; in TCRdb, only in-frame clones are kept and a portion is missing. The data hold about 100,000 clones, with about 87% observed a single time. Germline CDR1 reads GTSNPN; CDR2 reads SVGIG (reference sequence). There are 16 residues in the CDR3. Trimming took 8 bases from V and 4 from J; bases not matched to a gene: 19. This TCR came from an adult in good health. This sequence joins TRBV30 and TRBJ1-2; TRBD1 agrees at 7 bases. The material was peripheral blood, obtained on day 0 of AZD1222 vaccination. The CDR3 DNA is TGTGCCCGAAAGGGGATAGACAGGGTCGCCGGCTATGGCTACACCTTC. Amino acid sequence: CARKGIDRVAGYGYTF.